The T cell receptor (beta chain) described here comes from a study of regulatory T cells in long-lasting Graves disease. Study summary: The study enrolled newly diagnosed Graves' patients on antithyroid drugs under 3 months. Whole-study results and caveats: Persistent disease favored TRBV28, TRBJ1-2 and TRBJ2-5. Not thyroid tissue but only peripheral blood was studied.

Turning to this clonotype: Its antigen remains unidentified.

Germline V gene lookup returns CDR1 MNHEY and CDR2 SVGEGT. The V end lost 4 bases, the J end lost 0 bases, and 10 bases lay between the germline ends. CDR3 length: 14 amino acids. Building of the TCR beta libraries involved iRepertoire HTBI primers and Arm-PCR of CDR3 regions. Using its own MiXCR run on the multiplex PCR reads, TCRdb lists one record per CDR3 protein. Of about 440,000 distinct CDR3 sequences listed, about a sixth are singletons. Time point here: newly diagnosed GD, antithyroid drugs for less than 3 months. The authors made the TCR library using RNA they extracted from PBMCs. These records were also assigned to another study, of T cells in Graves' hyperthyroidism and ophthalmopathy. That study adds: Blood samples included most of the expanded thyroid clonotypes exceeding 0.001.

The rearrangement links TRBV6-2 or TRBV6-3 to TRBJ2-7, with a tentative D call TRBD2 (6 bases). The source material was peripheral blood mononuclear cells (PBMCs), sampled at new diagnosis, from a patient treated with antithyroid drugs. The clonotype was recovered from a woman between 18 and 30 years old with Graves disease. CDR3 loop: CASSSREDSYEQYF. In DNA form, the CDR3 reads TGTGCCAGCAGTTCTAGGGAGGACTCCTACGAGCAGTACTTC.